The present T cell receptor (beta chain) was sequenced within a study of cytomegalovirus exposure and HLA in healthy donors. About the research overall: Early released data had about 80 million unique TCRs, all coming from HLA-typed donors.

With respect to this clone: Its antigen is currently unknown.

Primers included in the PCR were 60 Vbeta and 13 Jbeta primers. The protocol was immunoSEQ multiplex PCR, while the TCRdb copy is restricted to in-frame clones and leaves out a portion. The sample consists of 99,000 or so clones, about 80% of them appearing once. Whole-study findings and limits: HLA alleles were associated with 16,951 TCR beta sequences in a later analysis at 0.05 false discovery rate. Being productive about 87% or about 30% of the time was typical of most TCR beta V segments in an earlier analysis. Clonal expansion, a later analysis showed, was greater in HLA-associated TCR beta chains than in equally common others.

The specimen was PBMCs. This sequence was found in a man aged 55 to 70 in good health and CMV-seropositive.

CDR3 DNA sequence: TGCGCCAGCAGCTTGGCGGGACAGGGGGCGGAAAAACTGTTTTTT. Its protein product is CASSLAGQGAEKLFF. The rearrangement uses TRBV5-1 and TRBJ1-4; 12 nucleotides match TRBD1. From germline, CDR1 is SGHRS and CDR2 YFSETQ. The CDR3 is made up of 15 amino acids. J gave up 8 bases and V 0 bases, and 2 bases lay outside the gene matches. Filled out from reference TRBV5-1 and TRBJ1-4, the complete variable domain reads KAGVTQTPRYLIKTRGQQVTLSCSPISGHRSVSWYQQTPGQGLQFLFEYFSETQRNKGNFPGRFSGRQFSNSRSEMNVSTLELGDSALYLCASSLAGQGAEKLFFGSGTQLSVL.